This is a list of T cell receptor beta chains from one sample in a study of blood T cell repertoires in COVID-19. Repertoires were generated with immunoSEQ multiplex PCR, while TCRdb's copy carries only in-frame clones and drops some. The data show around 280,000 clones, about 90% seen once. The specimen sequenced was peripheral blood. These receptors originate from a woman in her twenties or thirties who had recovered from COVID-19. Both conserved end residues are part of each CDR3. A D gene is named only where the DNA matches it firmly. Rows may omit the clone size; those that give it use once, few, many or a size class.

V gene	J gene	clone size	D gene	CDR3 DNA	CDR3 protein
TRBV4-1	TRBJ2-1	NA	TRBD2	TGCGCCAGCAGCCCGGTTCATGCGACTAGCGGGAGTAGCCATGAGCAGTTCTTC	CASSPVHATSGSSHEQFF
TRBV3-1/TRBV3-2	TRBJ2-5	once	NA	TGTGCCAGCGGTGATAGCGAAGAGACCCAGTACTTC	CASGDSEETQYF
TRBV2	TRBJ2-2	few	NA	TGTGCCAGCAGTGAATTAGAGACCGGGGAGCTGTTTTTT	CASSELETGELFF
TRBV7-3	TRBJ2-1	once	TRBD1	TGTGCCAGCAGCCCTGGACAGGGGGCCGCCTACAATGAGCAGTTCTTC	CASSPGQGAAYNEQFF
TRBV6-5	TRBJ1-1	NA	TRBD1	TGTGCCAGCAGTTTCCGGACAGGGGGCAACACTGAAGCTTTCTTT	CASSFRTGGNTEAFF
TRBV11-3	TRBJ2-3	NA	NA	TGTGCCAGCAGCTTAGACCGGTCTAGCACAGATACGCAGTATTTT	CASSLDRSSTDTQYF
TRBV7-9	TRBJ1-4	NA	NA	TGTGCCAGCACCACCCTAGGGGGTTCTGAAAAACTGTTTTTT	CASTTLGGSEKLFF
TRBV19	TRBJ2-7	NA	NA	TGTGCCAGTAGTATAGGACAGTCCTACGAGCAGTACTTC	CASSIGQSYEQYF
TRBV3-1/TRBV3-2	TRBJ2-5	NA	TRBD2	TGTGCCAGCAGTCCTGACCCTCCGGGACTAGCGGGGGGGGATGAGACCCAGTACTTC	CASSPDPPGLAGGDETQYF
TRBV6-5	TRBJ1-5	NA	NA	TGTGCCAGCAGTCGCGGGAGCAATCAGCCCCAGCATTTT	CASSRGSNQPQHF